Listed below are T cell receptor beta chains from one sample, sequenced in a study of Graves' ophthalmopathy and Graves' hyperthyroidism. TCRdb re-analysed the multiplex PCR reads in MiXCR, keeping a single row per CDR3 protein. The data hold a few hundred thousand distinct CDR3 sequences, with about a sixth observed a single time. The sample taken for sequencing was peripheral blood. The receptors here all came from an adult woman with stable Graves' hyperthyroidism. The CDR3 runs from the conserved cysteine through the conserved F or W. A D gene is named only where the DNA matches it firmly. A clone size is listed for some rows: how often the clone was seen (once, few, many), or a class if it is expanded.

size,D,J,V,DNA,CDR3
many,-,TRBJ2-5,TRBV2,TGTGCCAGCGGGGGAGACCGACGGGAGACCCAGTACTTC,CASGGDRRETQYF
many,-,TRBJ1-1,TRBV27,TGTGCCAGCAGTTGGCACAGGTCAAAGAACACTGAAGCTTTCTTT,CASSWHRSKNTEAFF
many,-,TRBJ1-1,TRBV5-1,TGCGCCAGCAGACGTACCACAGGGTTGAACACTGAAGCTTTCTTT,CASRRTTGLNTEAFF
once,-,TRBJ2-7,TRBV6-1,TGTGCCACCAGGGCGGGCACCCCCGAGCAGTACTTC,CATRAGTPEQYF
-,-,TRBJ2-7,TRBV6-2/TRBV6-3,TGTGCCAGCAGCCAAGACAGGTTCGAGCAGTACTTC,CASSQDRFEQYF
many,-,TRBJ2-7,TRBV7-8,TGTGCCAGCAGCTTAGCGCTGGGTTCAGGGATCGAGCAGTACTTC,CASSLALGSGIEQYF
few,-,TRBJ1-1,TRBV11-2,TGTGCCAGCAGCTTACGGCCCGGCGGTGGGATGGGTTCTGAAGCTTTCTTT,CASSLRPGGGMGSEAFF
-,-,TRBJ2-7,TRBV9,TGTGCCAGCAGCGTAGAAACAGAGAGCTACGAGCAGTACTTC,CASSVETESYEQYF
many,TRBD2,TRBJ2-7,TRBV2,TGTGCCAGCAGCCCGGGACTAGCGGGAGAGCGGCCCTACGAGCAGTACTTC,CASSPGLAGERPYEQYF
few,-,TRBJ1-1,TRBV27,TGTGCCAGCAGTTTATCTCGCAGCCCTAACACTGAAGCTTTCTTT,CASSLSRSPNTEAFF
many,TRBD2,TRBJ2-5,TRBV27,TGTGCCAGCAGTTCCCCCGGGAGGGAAGAGACCCAGTACTTC,CASSSPGREETQYF
many,-,TRBJ1-2,TRBV18,TGTGCCAGCTCAGATTGGGACGGCGGCGTCGGCTACACCTTC,CASSDWDGGVGYTF
-,-,TRBJ1-6,TRBV6-1,TGTGCCAGCAGTGAAAAGGTGTACAGGGAGAACAATTCACCCCTCCACTTT,CASSEKVYRENNSPLHF
many,TRBD2,TRBJ2-7,TRBV24-1,TGTGCCACCAGTGCCCGCGTGGGAGCGGGGGATCCCTCCTACGAGCAGTACTTC,CATSARVGAGDPSYEQYF
-,-,TRBJ2-3,TRBV30,TGTGCCTGGAGTGCGGACTCGAAACAGTATTTT,CAWSADSKQYF
few,TRBD1,TRBJ2-5,TRBV4-1,TGCGCCAGCAGCCCGGACTCGGGACAGCAACAAGAGACCCAGTACTTC,CASSPDSGQQQETQYF
many,-,TRBJ2-5,TRBV6-1,TGTGCCAGCTCGGAGGCGACCCAGTACTTC,CASSEATQYF
-,-,TRBJ2-7,TRBV6-5,TGTGCCAGCAGTTACGTCGCCCAAGGACCCAACGAGCAGTACTTC,CASSYVAQGPNEQYF
few,TRBD2,TRBJ2-2,TRBV3-1,TGTGCCAGCAGCCAAGCCCTTAGCGGGGTGAACACCGGGGAGCTGTTTTTT,CASSQALSGVNTGELFF
-,-,TRBJ1-1,TRBV29-1,TGCAGCGTTGCACTGGGAGGGACTGATGCTTTCTTT,CSVALGGTDAFF
many,-,TRBJ1-2,TRBV14,TGTGCCAGCAGCCAAGATTTAGGGGGCTATGGCTACACCTTC,CASSQDLGGYGYTF
few,TRBD1,TRBJ1-1,TRBV11-1,TGTGCCAGCAGCCTACGGACAGGCGCGAACACTGAAGCTTTCTTT,CASSLRTGANTEAFF
few,-,TRBJ2-7,TRBV24-1,TGTGCCACCAGTGGATACGGAACCGAGCAGTACTTC,CATSGYGTEQYF
many,TRBD2,TRBJ2-2,TRBV11-2,TGTGCCAGCACTTGGCGGGAGATGAACACCGGGGAGCTGTTTTTT,CASTWREMNTGELFF
many,TRBD2,TRBJ2-7,TRBV12-3/TRBV12-4,TGTGCCAGCAGTTCAATCCAAACTAGCGGGAGCTACGAGCAGTACTTC,CASSSIQTSGSYEQYF
-,-,TRBJ2-2,TRBV19,TGTGCCAGTAGTATCAAAAGTAGGGGCACCGGGGAGCTGTTTTTT,CASSIKSRGTGELFF
many,TRBD1,TRBJ1-5,TRBV19,TGTGCCAGTAGTACCCTTAGGACAGGGGGCAATCAGCCCCAGCATTTT,CASSTLRTGGNQPQHF
many,-,TRBJ1-2,TRBV6-4,TGTGCCAGCAGTAGCCTGGGGATGGGAAAAACTAACTATGGCTACACCTTC,CASSSLGMGKTNYGYTF
few,TRBD1,TRBJ1-1,TRBV5-1,TGCGCCAGCAGCAGTGGACAGGGGGCCACCATGAACACTGAAGCTTTCTTT,CASSSGQGATMNTEAFF
-,-,TRBJ1-1,TRBV12-3/TRBV12-4,TGTGCCAGCAGTTTTGAGGGAGGGACTGAAGCTTGCTTT,CASSFEGGTEACF
many,-,TRBJ1-1,TRBV6-5,TGTGCCAGCAGCAGGGATAGATCCGTGAACACTGAAGCTTTCTTT,CASSRDRSVNTEAFF
many,-,TRBJ2-7,TRBV12-3/TRBV12-4,TGTGCCAGCAGTCCCCCCCTTTACTTC,CASSPPLYF
many,-,TRBJ2-5,TRBV30,TGTGCCTGGAGCCTTGGAGGACGCGGGACCCAGTACTTC,CAWSLGGRGTQYF
many,-,TRBJ1-6,TRBV7-2,TGTGCCAGCAGCTTTTCAGGGCCCAATTCACCCCTCCACTTT,CASSFSGPNSPLHF
many,TRBD1,TRBJ1-2,TRBV13,TGTGCCAGCAGCTTGGGACAGAGATATGGCTACACCTTC,CASSLGQRYGYTF
many,-,TRBJ1-1,TRBV6-1,TGTGCCAGCAGCCCTTACCGGGGACGGAACACTGAAGCTTTCTTT,CASSPYRGRNTEAFF
-,-,TRBJ1-1,TRBV6-1,TGTGCCACGGACAGACCGAACACTGAAGCTTTCTTT,CATDRPNTEAFF
many,-,TRBJ2-7,TRBV29-1,TGCAGCGTCAGTACGGAGCTAGGGGAATGGGAGCAGTACTTC,CSVSTELGEWEQYF
many,-,TRBJ1-2,TRBV12-3/TRBV12-4,TGTGCCAGCAGCCCCCGACAGGCAGTTTCCTATGGCTACACCTTC,CASSPRQAVSYGYTF
-,TRBD1,TRBJ2-5,TRBV12-3/TRBV12-4,TGTGCCAGCAGTTTAGGGGACAGGACAGAGACCCAGTACTTC,CASSLGDRTETQYF
many,-,TRBJ1-2,TRBV19,TGTGCCAGTAGTATCGGTCGATCAGGTGGCTATGGCTACACCTTC,CASSIGRSGGYGYTF
many,-,TRBJ1-1,TRBV4-2,TGTGCCAGCAGCAAAGGAGCCAGTCTCACAAACACTGAAGCTTTCTTT,CASSKGASLTNTEAFF
many,TRBD2,TRBJ2-7,TRBV14,TGTGCCAGCAGCCATCCGGGAGGGTACGAGCAGTACTTC,CASSHPGGYEQYF
many,-,TRBJ1-1,TRBV29-1,TGCAGCGTTGAAGTACAGGTGTTGAACACTGAAGCTTTCTTT,CSVEVQVLNTEAFF
-,-,TRBJ2-7,TRBV5-4,TGTGCCAGCAGCAGGGTCCTGACCTACGAGCAGTACTTC,CASSRVLTYEQYF
many,-,TRBJ2-7,TRBV15,TGTGCCACCAGCAGAGATTTAGCTCTCTACGAGCAGTACTTC,CATSRDLALYEQYF
many,TRBD1,TRBJ1-5,TRBV28,TGTGCCAGCAGGACAGGGGGCGGAGATTTGAATCAGCCCCAGCATTTT,CASRTGGGDLNQPQHF
many,TRBD1,TRBJ1-1,TRBV6-2/TRBV6-3,TGTGCCAGCAGCACCGGACAGGGGGTGGCTTTCTTT,CASSTGQGVAFF
-,-,TRBJ2-5,TRBV12-3/TRBV12-4,TGTGCCAGCAGTTACCCCGGAGGGGGCGGAGGGACCCAGTACTTC,CASSYPGGGGGTQYF
many,-,TRBJ2-4,TRBV20-1,TGCAGAGGACCGCGTCGGGAAAACATTCAGTACTTC,CRGPRRENIQYF
few,-,TRBJ2-7,TRBV12-3/TRBV12-4,TGTGCCAGCAGTTTAGTGGTGGGGAGCTCCTACGAGCAGTACTTC,CASSLVVGSSYEQYF
many,-,TRBJ2-7,TRBV7-8,TGTGCCAGCAGCTTCCCCGTCGGGCTTTCTAGCTATTACGAGCAGTACTTC,CASSFPVGLSSYYEQYF
many,TRBD2,TRBJ2-7,TRBV4-2,TGTGCCAGCAGCCCGACGGGACTAGCGGGAACAGTTTCCTACGAGCAGTACTTC,CASSPTGLAGTVSYEQYF
many,TRBD1,TRBJ2-7,TRBV5-4,TGTGCCAGCAGCTGGACAGGGCGGGAGCAGTACTTC,CASSWTGREQYF
many,-,TRBJ1-2,TRBV11-1,TGTGCCAGCAGCTCGGTATTTGGGACCCTCGAAGACTATGGCTACACCTTC,CASSSVFGTLEDYGYTF
few,-,TRBJ2-2,TRBV27,TGTGCCAGCAGGGGGGGGGGGGCGGACACCGGGGAGCTGTTTTTT,CASRGGGADTGELFF